The clone carrying this T cell receptor beta chain was counted a few times. Data came from immunoSEQ multiplex PCR; TCRdb stores just in-frame clones and leaves some out. The sample yields tens of thousands of clones, approximately 81% seen once. The source of the sample is a study of blood T cell repertoires in COVID-19. CDR3 size: 16 residues. With 2 bases clipped from V and 5 bases from J, the junction kept 10 bases outside the gene matches. Per germline, CDR1 LNHNV and CDR2 YYDKDF (reference sequence). The sample consisted of peripheral blood. The J gene is TRBJ2-7, the V gene TRBV15; 9 bases match TRBD1. This TCR was sampled from a man in his forties with acute or convalescent COVID-19. Here the CDR3 DNA reads TGTGCCACCAGCAGATCTCCCGGGACAGGGAGCCACGAGCAGTACTTC. As protein: CATSRSPGTGSHEQYF.